The clone carrying this TCR beta chain was found a few times. Antigen unknown. Trimming removed 1 base from V and 2 bases from J, with 15 bases in between. Looked up from germline, CDR1 is KGHSH and CDR2 is LQKENI. The CDR3 loop spans 17 amino acids. Purified naive CD4+ T cells were depleted of CD25+ Tregs. After constant-region reverse-primer amplification, full-length variable regions underwent semi-nested PCR with Nested Universal Primer A. Each CDR3 protein gets one entry after TCRdb re-called the 5' RACE reads with MiXCR. Altogether under 35,000 distinct CDR3 sequences are present, roughly 24% being singletons, with the ten largest covering roughly 3.5%. General study points: Whole repertoires were not studied in the larger cohort, only one V-J beta rearrangement. Tumor memory CD4+ T cell TCR gene usage clustered with blood and lymph node memory CD4+ cells and lymph node naive CD4+ cells.

This clonotype was sampled from a female donor with breast cancer. The genes are TRBV18 and TRBJ2-1, with D possibly TRBD2 on 6 matching bases. The sequencing input was naive CD4+ T cells sorted from a lymph node. Stated subset: naive CD4+ T cells, CD4+CD45RA+CD25-. CDR3 in amino acids: CASSPRPPGRTYNEQFF. CDR3 coding DNA: TGTGCCAGCTCACCACGGCCTCCCGGGAGAACCTACAATGAGCAGTTCTTC. The complete variable domain, with remaining parts taken from reference TRBV18 and TRBJ2-1, reads NAGVMQNPRHLVRRRGQEARLRCSPMKGHSHVYWYRQLPEEGLKFMVYLQKENIIDESGMPKERFSAEFPKEGPSILRIQQVVRGDSAAYFCASSPRPPGRTYNEQFFGPGTRLTVL.